The source of this T cell receptor beta chain is a study of T cell repertoires in cytomegalovirus infection. General study points: CMV-specific HLA-C-restricted TCR beta clonotypes dominated the ex vivo response.

This clonotype was detected ten times or more. The antigen is undetermined. The CDR3 totals 15 residues. V was pared by 6 bases and J by 4 bases, with 3 bases of the junction left unmatched. A single record per CDR3 protein comes from TCRdb applying MiXCR to the reads. The data show hundreds of thousands of distinct CDR3 sequences, with roughly a quarter seen just once and 6.5% to 10% held by the top ten. The sequencing sample was made of CD8+ T cells from PBMCs. The chain uses TRBV12-3 or TRBV12-4 and TRBJ2-1, with 13 positions matching TRBD2. The clonotype originates from a human donor in good health (CMV status not recorded). Some clones in this sample may be carry-over from other donors' samples. This CDR3 reads CASSLTSGGYNEQFF. The CDR3 region has the DNA TGTGCCAGCAGCTTGACTAGCGGGGGGTACAATGAGCAGTTCTTC.